This T cell receptor (beta chain) was sequenced in a study of T cell changes during pregnancy in multiple sclerosis. CDR3 length equals 18 residues. V gave up 2 bases and J gave up 5 bases; unmatched junction bases: 15. Looked up from germline, CDR1 is SGHAT and CDR2 is FQDESV (reference sequence). Some clones are missing from TCRdb's copy, which holds only in-frame ones; the method was immunoSEQ multiplex PCR. This sample has roughly 110,000 clones, with 85% to 95% found just once. The source was peripheral blood, collected in the third trimester of pregnancy. This clonotype originated in a female donor in good health, enrolled as a control in a pregnancy study. The gene calls are TRBV11-1 and TRBJ2-7; 10 positions match TRBD1. The CDR3 DNA reads as TGTGCCAGCAGCTTAAAGGTGACAGGGGGCGCCTTATCCCACGAGCAGTACTTC. It translates to CASSLKVTGGALSHEQYF.